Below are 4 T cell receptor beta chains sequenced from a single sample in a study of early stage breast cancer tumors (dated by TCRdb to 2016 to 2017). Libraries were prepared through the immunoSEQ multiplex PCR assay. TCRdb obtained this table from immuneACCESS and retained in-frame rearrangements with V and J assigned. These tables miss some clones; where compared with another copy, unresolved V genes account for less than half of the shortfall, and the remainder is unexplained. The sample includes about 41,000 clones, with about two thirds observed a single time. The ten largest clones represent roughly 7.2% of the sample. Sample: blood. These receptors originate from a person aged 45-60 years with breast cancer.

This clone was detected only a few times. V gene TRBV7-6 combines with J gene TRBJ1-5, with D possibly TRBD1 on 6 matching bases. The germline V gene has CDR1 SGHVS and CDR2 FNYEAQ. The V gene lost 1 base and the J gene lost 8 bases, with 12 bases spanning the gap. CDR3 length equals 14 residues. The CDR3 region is CASSLGRGLEPQHF. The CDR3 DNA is TGTGCCAGCAGCTTAGGCAGGGGCCTCGAGCCCCAGCATTTT.

The CDR3 sequence is CASSPTSGATYEQYF. CDR3 DNA: TGTGCCAGCTCACCAACTAGCGGGGCAACCTACGAGCAGTACTTC. The genes are TRBV18 and TRBJ2-7; 10 bases map to TRBD2. The junction had 3 bases not matched to a gene; V was cut back by 2 bases and J by 2 bases. This CDR3 spans 15 amino acids. Per germline, CDR1 KGHSH and CDR2 LQKENI.

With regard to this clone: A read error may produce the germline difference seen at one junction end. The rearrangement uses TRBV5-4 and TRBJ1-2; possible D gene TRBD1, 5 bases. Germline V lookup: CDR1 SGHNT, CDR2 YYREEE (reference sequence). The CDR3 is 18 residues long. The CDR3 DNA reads TGCGCCAGCAGCCAAGAATCGGGTAGGCAGGGCTCTAACTATGGCTACACCTTC. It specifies CASSQESGRQGSNYGYTF.

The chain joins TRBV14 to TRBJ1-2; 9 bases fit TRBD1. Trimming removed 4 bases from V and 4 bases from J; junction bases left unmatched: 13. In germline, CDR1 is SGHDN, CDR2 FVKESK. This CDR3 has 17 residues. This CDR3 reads CASSRDHPGQGIYGYTF. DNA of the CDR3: TGTGCCAGCAGCCGAGACCACCCGGGACAGGGTATCTATGGCTACACCTTC.